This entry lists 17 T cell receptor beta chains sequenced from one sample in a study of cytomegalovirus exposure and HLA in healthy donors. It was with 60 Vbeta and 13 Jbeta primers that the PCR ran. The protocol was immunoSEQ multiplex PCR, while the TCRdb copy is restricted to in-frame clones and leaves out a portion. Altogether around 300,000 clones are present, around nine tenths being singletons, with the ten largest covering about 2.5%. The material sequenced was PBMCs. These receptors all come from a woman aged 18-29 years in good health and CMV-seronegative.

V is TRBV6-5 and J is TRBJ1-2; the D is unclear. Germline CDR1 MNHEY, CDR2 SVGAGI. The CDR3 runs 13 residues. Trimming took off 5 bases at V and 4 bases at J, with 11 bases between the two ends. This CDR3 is CASSLFFGYGYTF. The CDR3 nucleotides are TGTGCCAGCAGTCTCTTTTTCGGCTATGGCTACACCTTC.

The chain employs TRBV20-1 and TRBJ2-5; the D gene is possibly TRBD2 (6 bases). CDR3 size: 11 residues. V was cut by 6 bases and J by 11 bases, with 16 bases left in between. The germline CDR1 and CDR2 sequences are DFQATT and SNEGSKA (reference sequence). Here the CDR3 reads CSAPNSGVQYF. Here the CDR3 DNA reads TGCAGTGCCCCGAATAGCGGTGTGCAGTACTTC.

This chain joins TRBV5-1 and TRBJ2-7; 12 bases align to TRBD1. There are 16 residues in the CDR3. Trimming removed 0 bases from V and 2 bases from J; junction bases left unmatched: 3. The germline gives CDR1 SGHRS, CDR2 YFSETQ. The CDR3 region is CASSLGGTGGAYEQYF. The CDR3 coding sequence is TGCGCCAGCAGCTTGGGAGGGACAGGGGGCGCCTACGAGCAGTACTTC.

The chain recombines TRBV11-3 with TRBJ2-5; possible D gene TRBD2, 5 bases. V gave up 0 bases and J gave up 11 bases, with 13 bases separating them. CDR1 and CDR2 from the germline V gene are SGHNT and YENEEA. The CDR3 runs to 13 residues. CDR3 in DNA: TGTGCCAGCAGCTTAGACCACAGCGGTTCTCAGTACTTC. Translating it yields CASSLDHSGSQYF.

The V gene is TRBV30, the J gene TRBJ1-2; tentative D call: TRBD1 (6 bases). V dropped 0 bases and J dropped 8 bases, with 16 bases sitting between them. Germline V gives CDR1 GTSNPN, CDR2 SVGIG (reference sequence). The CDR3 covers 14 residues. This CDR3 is CAWSVQGMVKGYTF. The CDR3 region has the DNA TGTGCCTGGAGTGTACAGGGTATGGTAAAGGGCTACACCTTC.

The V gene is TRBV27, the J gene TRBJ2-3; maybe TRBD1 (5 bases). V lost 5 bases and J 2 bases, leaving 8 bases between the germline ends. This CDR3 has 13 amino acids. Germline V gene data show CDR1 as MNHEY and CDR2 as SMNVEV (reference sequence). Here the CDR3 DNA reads TGTGCCAGCAGTCCAGGACACACAGATACGCAGTATTTT. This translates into CASSPGHTDTQYF.

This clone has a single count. CDR3 loop: CASSLRGGADGAFF. Here the CDR3 DNA reads TGTGCCAGCAGCTTAAGGGGGGGGGCAGACGGAGCTTTCTTT. The chain combines TRBV7-9 with TRBJ1-1; D is perhaps TRBD1 (6 bases). Germline CDR1 SEHNR, CDR2 FQNEAQ (reference sequence). The CDR3 runs to 14 residues. V dropped 2 bases and J dropped 10 bases, with 17 bases sitting between them.

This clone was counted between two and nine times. The CDR3 bases are TGTGCCTGGAGTTTTCCCATCACAGGGGGAGATGGCTACACCTTC. Translation: CAWSFPITGGDGYTF. The chain links TRBV30 to TRBJ1-2, with 8 bases identical to TRBD1. The J segment lost 6 bases and the V segment lost 2 bases, leaving 11 bases of the junction unmatched. The CDR3 consists of 15 residues. Looked up from germline, CDR1 is GTSNPN and CDR2 is SVGIG (reference sequence). Full variable domain (outside the CDR3, taken from reference TRBV30 and TRBJ1-2): SQTIHQWPATLVQPVGSPLSLECTVEGTSNPNLYWYRQAAGRGLQLLFYSVGIGQISSEVPQNLSASRPQDRQFILSSKKLLLSDSGFYLCAWSFPITGGDGYTFGSGTRLTVV.

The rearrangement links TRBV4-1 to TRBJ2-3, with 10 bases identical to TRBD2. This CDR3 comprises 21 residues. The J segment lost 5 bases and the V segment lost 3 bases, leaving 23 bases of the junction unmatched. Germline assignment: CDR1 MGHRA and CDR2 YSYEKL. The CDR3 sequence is CASSHPRRGSGGPQGVDTQYF. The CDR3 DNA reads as TGCGCCAGCAGCCACCCAAGGCGGGGTAGCGGGGGGCCTCAGGGAGTAGATACGCAGTATTTT.

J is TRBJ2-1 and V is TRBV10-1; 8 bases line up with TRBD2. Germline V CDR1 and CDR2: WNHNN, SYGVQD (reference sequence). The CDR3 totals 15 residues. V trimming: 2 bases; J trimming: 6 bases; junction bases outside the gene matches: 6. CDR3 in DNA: TGCGCCAGCAGTGAGCAGCGGGGGACAATCAATGAGCAGTTCTTC. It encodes CASSEQRGTINEQFF.

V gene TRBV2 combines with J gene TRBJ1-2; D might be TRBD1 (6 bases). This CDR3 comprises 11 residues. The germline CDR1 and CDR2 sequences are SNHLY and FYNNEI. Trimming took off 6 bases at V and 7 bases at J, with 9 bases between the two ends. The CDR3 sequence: CASSLRGGYTF. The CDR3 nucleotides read TGTGCCAGCAGCCTCAGGGGTGGCTACACCTTC. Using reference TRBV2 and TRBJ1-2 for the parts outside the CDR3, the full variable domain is EPEVTQTPSHQVTQMGQEVILRCVPISNHLYFYWYRQILGQKVEFLVSFYNNEISEKSEIFDDQFSVERPDGSNFTLKIRSTKLEDSAMYFCASSLRGGYTFGSGTRLTVV.

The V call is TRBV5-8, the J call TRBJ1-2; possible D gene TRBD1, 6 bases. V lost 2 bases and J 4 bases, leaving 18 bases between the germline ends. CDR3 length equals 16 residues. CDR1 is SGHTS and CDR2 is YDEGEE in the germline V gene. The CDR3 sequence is CASSLMGGRASYGYTF. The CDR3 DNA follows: TGTGCCAGCAGCTTAATGGGGGGGCGCGCCTCCTATGGCTACACCTTC.

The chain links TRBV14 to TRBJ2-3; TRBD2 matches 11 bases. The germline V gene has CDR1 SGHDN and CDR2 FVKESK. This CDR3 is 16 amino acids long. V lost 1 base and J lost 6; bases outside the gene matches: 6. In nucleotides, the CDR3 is TGTGCCAGCAGCCAAGTTTTCGGACTAGCGGGTGATACGCAGTATTTT. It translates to CASSQVFGLAGDTQYF.

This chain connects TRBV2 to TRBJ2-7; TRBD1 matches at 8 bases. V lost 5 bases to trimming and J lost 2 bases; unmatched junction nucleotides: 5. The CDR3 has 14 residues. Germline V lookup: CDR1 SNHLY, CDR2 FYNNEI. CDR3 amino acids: CASSRDRGAYEQYF. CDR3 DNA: TGTGCCAGCAGTCGAGACAGGGGAGCCTACGAGCAGTACTTC.

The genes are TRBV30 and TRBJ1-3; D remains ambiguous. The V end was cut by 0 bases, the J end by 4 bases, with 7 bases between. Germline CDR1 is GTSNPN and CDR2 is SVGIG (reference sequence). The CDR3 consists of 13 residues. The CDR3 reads CAWSVLPGNTIYF. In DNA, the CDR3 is TGTGCCTGGAGTGTACTCCCCGGAAACACCATATATTTT.

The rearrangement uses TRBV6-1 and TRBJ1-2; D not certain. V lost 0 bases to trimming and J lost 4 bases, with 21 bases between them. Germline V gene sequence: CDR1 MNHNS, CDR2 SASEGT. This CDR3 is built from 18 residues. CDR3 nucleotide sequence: TGTGCCAGCAGTGAAGCGCCAAAGAGGAGGACTACCGGCTATGGCTACACCTTC. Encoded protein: CASSEAPKRRTTGYGYTF.

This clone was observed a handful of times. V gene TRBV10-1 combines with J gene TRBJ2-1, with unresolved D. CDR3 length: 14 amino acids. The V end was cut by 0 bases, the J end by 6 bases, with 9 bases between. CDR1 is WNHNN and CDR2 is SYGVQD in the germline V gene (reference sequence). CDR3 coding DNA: TGCGCCAGCAGTGAGTCTAGTAGAATCAATGAGCAGTTCTTC. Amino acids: CASSESSRINEQFF.